Sequencing of this T cell receptor (beta chain) was carried out in a study of CXCR3-negative and CXCR3-positive naive CD8 T cells. Details on this clonotype: No antigen is known for it.

Study findings and constraints: CXCR3-positive naive cells carried more hydrophobic TRB CDR3s than CXCR3-negative naive cells did.

Germline CDR1 reads SGHTA; CDR2 reads FQGTGA. The CDR3 extends over 19 amino acids. TRB cDNA was prepared as libraries by UMI-labeled 5' RACE. No DNA is given; TCRdb re-called the 5' RACE reads and lists each CDR3 protein once. This table holds roughly 120,000 distinct CDR3 sequences. This clonotype originated in a human donor in good health. Some clones in this sample may be carry-over from other donors' samples. The sample comprised naive CXCR3+ CD8+ T cells from blood. As for subset: CD45RO-CCR7+CD27+CD95- naive CD8+ T cells expressing CXCR3 (TNR3+). V gene TRBV7-3 combines with J gene TRBJ1-3; there is no DNA to check the TCRdb D call of TRBD1. Here the CDR3 reads CASSSRDRAAGGGGNTIYF. Filled out from reference TRBV7-3 and TRBJ1-3, the complete variable domain reads GAGVSQTPSNKVTEKGKYVELRCDPISGHTALYWYRQSLGQGPEFLIYFQGTGAADDSGLPNDRFFAVRPEGSVSTLKIQRTERGDSAVYLCASSSRDRAAGGGGNTIYFGEGSWLTVV.